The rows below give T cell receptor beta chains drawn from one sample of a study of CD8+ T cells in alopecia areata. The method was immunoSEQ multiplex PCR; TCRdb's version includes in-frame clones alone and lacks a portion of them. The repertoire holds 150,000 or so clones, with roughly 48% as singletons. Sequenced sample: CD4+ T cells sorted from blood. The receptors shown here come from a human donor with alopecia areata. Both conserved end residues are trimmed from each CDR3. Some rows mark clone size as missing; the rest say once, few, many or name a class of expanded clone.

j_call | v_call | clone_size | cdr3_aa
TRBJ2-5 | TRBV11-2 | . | ASSLGSSGSGTQY
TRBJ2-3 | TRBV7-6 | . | ASSLGLFQREGFTDTQY
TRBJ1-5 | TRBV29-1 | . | SVESSPGRPQH
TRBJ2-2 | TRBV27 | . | ASSFFGRAGGGELF
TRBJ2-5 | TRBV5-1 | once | ASSLGNRPPTQETQY
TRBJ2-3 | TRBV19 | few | ASSISTDTQY
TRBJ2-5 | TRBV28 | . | ASSLFGETQY
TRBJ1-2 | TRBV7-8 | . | ASSLRPGQFDGYT
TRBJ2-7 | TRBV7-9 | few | ASSLFLGRTSGYEQY
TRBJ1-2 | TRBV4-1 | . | ASSQGPTGGDGYT
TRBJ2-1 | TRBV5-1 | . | ASSLEGSSYNEQF
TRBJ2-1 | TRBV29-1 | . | SVVSGSSYNEQF
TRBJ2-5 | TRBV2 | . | ASSDRGHQETQY
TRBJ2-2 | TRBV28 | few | ASRSEAHTGELF
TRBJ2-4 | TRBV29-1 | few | SVGIGQLNIQY
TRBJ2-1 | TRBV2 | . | ASSPRGTSGYNEQF
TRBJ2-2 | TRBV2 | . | ASSNDLTGELF
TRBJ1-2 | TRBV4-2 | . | ASSQERVSGAGYT
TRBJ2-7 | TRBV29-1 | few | SVVTGEDRNEQY
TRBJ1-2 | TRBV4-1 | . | ASSLNPGSGYT
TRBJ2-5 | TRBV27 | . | ASRTEQETQY
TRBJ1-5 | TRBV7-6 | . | ASSLTPGKEPQH
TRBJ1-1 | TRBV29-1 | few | SACGQGGAYDEAF
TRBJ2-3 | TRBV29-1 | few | SVESVQGGSTDTQY